Shown below are 14 T cell receptor beta chains from a single sample sequenced in a study of CD8+CD57+ T cells in acquired aplastic anemia. Investigators profiled TCR beta VDJ and CDR3 from genomic DNA template. TCRdb re-analysed the reads in MiXCR, keeping a single row per CDR3 protein. The sample carries hundreds of thousands of distinct CDR3 sequences, less than 35% recorded once. Patients chosen for sequencing had CD8+CD57+ cells that had expanded, as shown by flow cytometry. The specimen was sorted CD4+, CD8+, or CD8+CD57+ T cells (not recorded which) from PBMCs. All receptors derive from a human donor with aplastic anemia.

J is TRBJ1-3 and V is TRBV5-1, with TRBD1 matching over 7 bases. This CDR3 is built from 15 residues. With 4 bases clipped from V and 4 bases from J, the junction kept 8 bases outside the gene matches. Germline V CDR1 and CDR2: SGHRS, YFSETQ. DNA of the CDR3: TGCGCCAGCAGCCTCGGGACAGAAGTAGGAAACACCATATATTTT. Translated: CASSLGTEVGNTIYF.

V gene TRBV29-1 combines with J gene TRBJ2-2, with D unclear. CDR1 is SQVTM and CDR2 is ANQGSEA in the germline V gene. Trimming shortened V by 4 bases and J by 8 bases, and 11 bases separated the two germline ends. This CDR3 region has 12 residues. The CDR3 sequence is CSVVDRRGELFF. The DNA of the CDR3 is TGCAGCGTTGTGGACCGTCGTGGGGAGCTGTTTTTT.

J is TRBJ2-7 and V is TRBV2; possible D gene TRBD1, 5 bases. Germline V CDR1 and CDR2: SNHLY, FYNNEI. CDR3 size: 15 residues. V lost 8 bases, J lost 7 bases, and 24 bases lay in between. The CDR3 is CASSPIDSNAGEQYF. The CDR3 bases are TGTGCCAGCTCACCAATAGACAGCAACGCCGGGGAGCAGTACTTC.

The chain is built from TRBV24-1 and TRBJ2-1; 9 nucleotides align to TRBD1. V lost 11 bases to trimming and J lost 8 bases; unmatched junction nucleotides: 9. Germline V gene lookup returns CDR1 KGHDR and CDR2 SFDVKD. This CDR3 contains 13 residues. CDR3 nucleotides: TGTGCCAGCTCTTTAAGGGACAGGGATGAGCAGTTCTTC. This codes for CASSLRDRDEQFF.

This chain connects TRBV11-2 to TRBJ1-2, with unresolved D. In germline, CDR1 is SGHAT, CDR2 FQNNGV. V lost 0 bases and J 4 bases, leaving 15 bases between the germline ends. This CDR3 is built from 16 residues. The DNA of the CDR3 is TGTGCCAGCAGCTTAGATAATGGGGTACACTCCTATGGCTACACCTTC. Amino acid sequence: CASSLDNGVHSYGYTF.

The V call is TRBV9, the J call TRBJ2-2; D ambiguous. Trimming cost V 0 bases and J 2 bases, with 8 bases left between them. Germline CDR1 and CDR2: SGDLS and YYNGEE. The CDR3 covers 15 residues. The CDR3 protein is CASSVGPQNTGELFF. The CDR3 nucleotides read TGTGCCAGCAGCGTAGGGCCACAAAACACCGGGGAGCTGTTTTTT.

V gene TRBV6-1 combines with J gene TRBJ1-1; a possible D gene is TRBD1 (5 bases). Germline V gene data show CDR1 as MNHNS and CDR2 as SASEGT. The CDR3 sequence is 13 residues long. The V and J ends lost 10 bases and 5 bases respectively, with 17 bases between them. The CDR3 region is CATPRTEGTEAFF. In DNA form, the CDR3 reads TGTGCCACCCCTAGGACGGAGGGGACTGAAGCTTTCTTT.

The rearrangement joins TRBV20-1 to TRBJ2-5; 7 bases fit TRBD2. CDR3 length equals 13 residues. V lost 3 bases, J lost 1 base, and 2 bases stayed unmatched. Germline CDR1 is DFQATT and CDR2 is SNEGSKA (reference sequence). CDR3 DNA sequence: TGCAGTGCTAGTTTAGCGGGCCAAGAGACCCAGTACTTC. It specifies CSASLAGQETQYF.

This clonotype was detected a few times. This chain joins TRBV19 and TRBJ1-1; 10 bases match TRBD1. Germline loops: CDR1 LNHDA, CDR2 SQIVND (reference sequence). The CDR3 contains 13 residues. Trimming at V came to 8 bases and at J to 5 bases, leaving 5 bases not matched to a gene. The CDR3: CASRTGGRTEAFF. The CDR3 coding sequence is TGTGCCAGTCGGACAGGGGGAAGGACTGAAGCTTTCTTT.

The V call is TRBV25-1, the J call TRBJ1-4; weak D call: TRBD1 (5 bases). In germline, CDR1 is MGHDK, CDR2 SYGVNS. CDR3 length equals 13 residues. Deletions cut 4 bases from V and 11 bases from J, with 14 bases between. CDR3 DNA: TGTGCCAGCAGTGGCGGGGCTAATGGGAAACTGTTTTTT. Its protein product is CASSGGANGKLFF. The full variable domain, in which reference TRBV25-1 and TRBJ1-4 provide the parts outside the CDR3, is EADIYQTPRYLVIGTGKKITLECSQTMGHDKMYWYQQDPGMELHLIHYSYGVNSTEKGDLSSESTVSRIRTEHFPLTLESARPSHTSQYLCASSGGANGKLFFGSGTQLSVL.

This clonotype was recorded many times. The rearrangement uses TRBV7-2 and TRBJ2-7, with 7 bases matching TRBD2. Losses at the gene ends were 8 bases for V and 2 bases for J; bases not matched to a gene: 12. The length of the CDR3 is 15 residues. Looked up from germline, CDR1 is SGHTA and CDR2 is FQGNSA. CDR3 region: CASSIQPGGTYEQYF. CDR3 in DNA: TGTGCCAGCTCAATCCAACCGGGGGGAACCTACGAGCAGTACTTC.

The chain recombines TRBV7-2 with TRBJ2-1; 10 bases agree with TRBD2. Germline V CDR1 and CDR2: SGHTA, FQGNSA. The V gene end was trimmed by 0 bases and the J gene end by 6 bases; junction bases not matched to a gene: 8. CDR3 length: 17 amino acids. The CDR3 region is CASSLAPKREGPNEQFF. The CDR3, as DNA: TGTGCCAGCAGCTTAGCCCCGAAGCGGGAGGGCCCCAATGAGCAGTTCTTC. The variable domain in full, with the rest retrieved from reference TRBV7-2 and TRBJ2-1, is GAGVSQSPSNKVTEKGKDVELRCDPISGHTALYWYRQSLGQGLEFLIYFQGNSAPDKSGLPSDRFSAERTGGSVSTLTIQRTQQEDSAVYLCASSLAPKREGPNEQFFGPGTRLTVL.

In DNA, the CDR3 is TGTGCCAGCAGTTACTCGGGCGGGGGGGCCCCTCTGACCCAGTACTTC. It yields the protein CASSYSGGGAPLTQYF. The rearrangement links TRBV6-5 to TRBJ2-5, with TRBD2 identical over 9 bases. J lost 7 bases, V lost 0 bases, and 9 bases had no gene match. In germline, CDR1 is MNHEY, CDR2 SVGAGI. This CDR3 is built from 16 residues.

This clonotype has just a few counts. This rearrangement joins TRBV6-1 to TRBJ2-3; D is unclear. The V gene's germline CDR1 is MNHNS and CDR2 SASEGT. The length of the CDR3 is 16 residues. V lost 7 bases and J lost 4, with 21 bases in between. CDR3 bases: TGTGCCAGCACCCTGGGCCTCTCCATGCGTCCAGATACGCAGTATTTT. Protein product: CASTLGLSMRPDTQYF.